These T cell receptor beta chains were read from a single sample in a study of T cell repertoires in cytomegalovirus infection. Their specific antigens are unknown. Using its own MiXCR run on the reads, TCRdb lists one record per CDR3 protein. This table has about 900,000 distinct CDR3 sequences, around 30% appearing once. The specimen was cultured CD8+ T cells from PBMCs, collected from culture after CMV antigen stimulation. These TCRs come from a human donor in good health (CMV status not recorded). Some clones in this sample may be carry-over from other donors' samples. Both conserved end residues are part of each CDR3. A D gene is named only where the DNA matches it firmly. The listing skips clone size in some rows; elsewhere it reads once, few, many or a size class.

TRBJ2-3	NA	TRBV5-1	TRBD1	TGCGCCAGCAGCACCCCGACAGGGGGCACAGATACGCAGTATTTT	CASSTPTGGTDTQYF
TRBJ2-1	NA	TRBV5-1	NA	TGCGCCAGCAGCTTGGAAGGCCCGGGGGATGAGCAGTTCTTC	CASSLEGPGDEQFF
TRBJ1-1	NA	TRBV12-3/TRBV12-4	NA	TGTGCCAGCAGTTTTGTAGTGGCCAGGGCGGTAAACACTGAAGCTTTCTTT	CASSFVVARAVNTEAFF
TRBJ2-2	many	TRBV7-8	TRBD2	TGTGCCAGCAGCCGGACTAGCGGGGGGGCCGGCACCGGGGAGCTGTTTTTT	CASSRTSGGAGTGELFF
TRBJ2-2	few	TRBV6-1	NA	TGTGCCAGCATCCCTCCAAGGAGGACCGGGGAGCTGTTTTTT	CASIPPRRTGELFF
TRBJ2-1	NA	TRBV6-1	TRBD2	TGTGCCAGCAGGCTACTAGCGGGGGTCAATGAGCAGTTCTTC	CASRLLAGVNEQFF
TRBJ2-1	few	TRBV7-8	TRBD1	TGTGCCAGCAGCCAACGGACAGGTGACTATGAGCAGTTCTTC	CASSQRTGDYEQFF
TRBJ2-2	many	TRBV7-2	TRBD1	TGTGCCAGCAGCTACACAGGGGTATACACCGGGGAGCTGTTTTTT	CASSYTGVYTGELFF
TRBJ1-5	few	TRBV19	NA	TGTGCCAGTAGATGGGGGCAGTATGGCAATCAGCCCCAGCATTTT	CASRWGQYGNQPQHF
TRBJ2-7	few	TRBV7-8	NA	TGTGCCAGCAGCCTCAGGCTCTGGCACGAGCAGTACTTC	CASSLRLWHEQYF
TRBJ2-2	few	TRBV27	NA	TGTGCCAGCAGTTTATCGCTAGGGGCGAACACCGGGGAGCTGTTTTTT	CASSLSLGANTGELFF
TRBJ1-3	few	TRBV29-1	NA	TGCAGCGTTGAATACGGCAGGTCCCCTGGAAACACCATATATTTT	CSVEYGRSPGNTIYF
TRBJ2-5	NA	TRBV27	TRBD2	TGTGCCAGCAGTCTAATAGCGGGGATGGAGACCCAGTACTTC	CASSLIAGMETQYF
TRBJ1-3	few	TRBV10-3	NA	TGTGCCATCATCGTCCAGGCGATGGGGGGAAACACCATATATTTT	CAIIVQAMGGNTIYF
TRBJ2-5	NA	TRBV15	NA	TGTGCCACCAGCAGAGATGCAGGCCAAGAGACCCAGTACTTC	CATSRDAGQETQYF
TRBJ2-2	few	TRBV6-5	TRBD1	TGTGCCAGCAGTTACTTTGCACAGGGGGTGGTTAACACCGGGGAGCTGTTTTTT	CASSYFAQGVVNTGELFF
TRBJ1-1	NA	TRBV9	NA	TGTGCCAGCAGCGCCGGGCTCTCCCAGTCGGCTTTCTTT	CASSAGLSQSAFF
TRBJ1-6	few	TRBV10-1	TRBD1	TGCGCCAGCAGTGAAGTCGTCAGGGGGCGCGGATCACCCCTCCACTTT	CASSEVVRGRGSPLHF
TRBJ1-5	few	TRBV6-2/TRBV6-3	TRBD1	TGTGCCAGCAGTTACCTCCCGGGACAGGGGTTCCAGAGCAATCAGCCCCAGCATTTT	CASSYLPGQGFQSNQPQHF
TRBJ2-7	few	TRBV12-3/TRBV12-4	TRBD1	TGTGCCAGCAGTTTGGGACAGGCCGCCGACGAGCAGTACTTC	CASSLGQAADEQYF
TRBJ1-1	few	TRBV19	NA	TGTGCCACCTCCAGTGGCCGGGAAGCTTTCTTT	CATSSGREAFF
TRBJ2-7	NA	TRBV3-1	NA	TGTGCCAGCAGCCAAGATGTAGGGAGGAGCGGCGCGAACTCCTACGAGCAGTACTTC	CASSQDVGRSGANSYEQYF
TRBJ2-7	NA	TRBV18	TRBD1	TGTGCCAGCTCAAATGGGAGGCCCCCCGGGACAGGGGGCTACGAGCAGAACTTC	CASSNGRPPGTGGYEQNF
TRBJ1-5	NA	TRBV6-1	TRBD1	TGTGCCAGCAGTGAATGGGACAGTGAGGCGGGGCAGCCCCAGCATTTT	CASSEWDSEAGQPQHF
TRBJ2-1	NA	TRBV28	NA	TGTGCCAGCAGTTTGGGGTCCGACAATGAGCAGTTCTTC	CASSLGSDNEQFF
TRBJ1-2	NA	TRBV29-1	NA	TGCAGCGTTGTTGGGAGTTCCTATGGCTACACCTTC	CSVVGSSYGYTF
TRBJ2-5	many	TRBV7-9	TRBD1	TGTGCCAGCAGTAATAGTCGACAGGGGGGCCAAGAGACCCAGTACTTC	CASSNSRQGGQETQYF
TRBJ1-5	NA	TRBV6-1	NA	TGTGCCAGCAGTTACCCTCCACAGCCCCAGCATTTT	CASSYPPQPQHF
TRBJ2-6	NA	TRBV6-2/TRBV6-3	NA	TGTGCCAGCAGCTGGGAAGTGGCCAACGTCCTGACTTTC	CASSWEVANVLTF
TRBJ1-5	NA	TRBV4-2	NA	TGTGCCAGCAGCTACTTTGGGGGGAACGCCAATCAGCCCCAGCATTTT	CASSYFGGNANQPQHF
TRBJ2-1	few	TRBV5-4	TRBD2	TGTGCCAGCCCTGCCATCGGGACTAGCGGTTACAATGAGCAGTTCTTC	CASPAIGTSGYNEQFF
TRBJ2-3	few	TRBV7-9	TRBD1	TGTGCCAGCAGCCCCAGGACAGGGGGGAGCACAGATACGCAGTATTTT	CASSPRTGGSTDTQYF
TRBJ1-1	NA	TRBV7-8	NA	TGTGCCAGCAGCTTACCCGGGATGAAAACTGAAGCTTTCTTT	CASSLPGMKTEAFF
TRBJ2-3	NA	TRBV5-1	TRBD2	TGCGCCAGCAGCTTTATCGACGGGGGGACCTACACAGATACGCAGTATTTT	CASSFIDGGTYTDTQYF
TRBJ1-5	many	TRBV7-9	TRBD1	TGTGCCAGCAGCTTAGTACAGGGGTTTAGCAATCAGCCCCAGCATTTT	CASSLVQGFSNQPQHF
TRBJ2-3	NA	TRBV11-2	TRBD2	TGTGCCAGCAGCTTAGAAAATTGGCGGGAGGGGCAGTATTTT	CASSLENWREGQYF
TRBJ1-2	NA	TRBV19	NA	TGTGCCAGTAGTATGTGGAGAATGGGGGCAAAACCTAACTATGGCTACACCTTC	CASSMWRMGAKPNYGYTF
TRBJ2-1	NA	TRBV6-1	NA	TGTGCCAGCAGTGTTGAGACAGCCCCCGGTGAGCAGTTCTTC	CASSVETAPGEQFF
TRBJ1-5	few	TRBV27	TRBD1	TGTGCCAGCAGTTTAATAGGGGGCGCGAATCAGCCCCAGCATTTT	CASSLIGGANQPQHF
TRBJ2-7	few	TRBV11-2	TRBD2	TGTGCCGGCGGGGCGGGGGGCTCCTACGAGCAGTACTTC	CAGGAGGSYEQYF
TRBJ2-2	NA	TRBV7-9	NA	TGTGCCAGCAGCCGCCCTCAAGGGGCCGGGGAGCTGTTTTTT	CASSRPQGAGELFF
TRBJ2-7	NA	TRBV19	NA	TGTGCCAGTAGTATAGCGGACAGCGACTCCTACGAGCAGTACTTC	CASSIADSDSYEQYF